This TCR beta chain derives from a study of T cell repertoires in cytomegalovirus infection (dated by TCRdb to about 2019). Regarding the research as a whole: Donor HLA type was relevant to the analysis, as public TCR beta signatures indicated carriage of CMV infection together with the matching HLA type.

For sequencing, an Illumina HiSeq 1500 was employed. In-frame beta chains were kept once TCRdb had trimmed the public reads at Q25 with fastp and called clones with MiXCR. One record per CDR3 amino acid sequence lists the most common genes and DNA. The sample records just under 300,000 distinct CDR3 sequences, about a tenth of which are singletons. The ten largest clonotypes hold around 2.6% of the sample. To note about this clonotype: Its antigen is still unknown. No clone much larger than this one lies a single base away; base qualities are absent.

Summary of the overall study and its limitations: In both this cohort and an independent cohort of 352 donors, the cumulative frequency of public TCR beta family members distinguished carriers of CMV infection plus the relevant HLA type. The ex vivo response was dominated by HLA-C-restricted CMV-specific TCR beta clonotypes, and the single most frequent clonotype in two of eight donors was supplied by these HLA-C-restricted clonotypes.

The specimen sequenced was PBMCs. This clonotype was sampled from a human donor in good health (CMV status not recorded). Some clones in this sample may be carry-over from other donors' samples.

The encoded CDR3 is CSVGTSPSSYNEQFF. The DNA reads as follows: TGCAGCGTCGGTACTAGCCCGAGCTCCTACAATGAGCAGTTCTTC. The rearrangement joined TRBV29-1 to TRBJ2-1, with TRBD2 tentatively as D gene (6 bases match). Including the terminal cysteine and phenylalanine, the CDR3 comprises 15 residues. Only CDR3 DNA is held: 45 bases, read in frame from base 1. From a lookup of the germline V gene, CDR1 and CDR2 are SQVTM and ANQGSEA. The junction shows trimming of 6 bases on V and 0 bases on J, plus 15 bases between the germline ends.